This TCR beta chain was documented in a study of T cell responses to AZD1222 COVID-19 vaccine. This table comes from immunoSEQ multiplex PCR, and its TCRdb copy is limited to in-frame clones, with some not included. The top ten hold roughly 9.8% of the sample, which has more than 100,000 clones, roughly 87% seen once. This specimen was peripheral blood, taken on day 0 of AZD1222 vaccination. This sequence was found in an adult in good health.

The CDR3 DNA follows: TGTGCCAGCAGCTTATCAGCGGGGGTACAAGAGACCCAGTACTTC. Translating gives CASSLSAGVQETQYF. This chain connects TRBV7-3 to TRBJ2-5; 8 nucleotides align to TRBD2. The CDR3 has 15 amino acids. The germline V gene has CDR1 SGHTA and CDR2 FQGTGA. V lost 2 bases, J lost 2 bases, and 4 bases stayed unmatched.